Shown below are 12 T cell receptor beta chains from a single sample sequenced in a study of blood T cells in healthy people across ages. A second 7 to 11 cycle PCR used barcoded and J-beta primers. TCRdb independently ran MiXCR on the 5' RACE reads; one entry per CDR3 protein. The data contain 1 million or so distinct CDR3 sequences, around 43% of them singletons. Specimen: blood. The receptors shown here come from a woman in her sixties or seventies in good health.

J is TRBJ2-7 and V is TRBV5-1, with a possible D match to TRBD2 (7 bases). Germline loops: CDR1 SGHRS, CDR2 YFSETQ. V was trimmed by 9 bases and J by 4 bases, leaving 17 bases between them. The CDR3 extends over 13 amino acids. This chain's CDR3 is CATKGGLRYEQYF. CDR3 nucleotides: TGCGCCACTAAGGGGGGGCTGAGGTACGAGCAGTACTTC.

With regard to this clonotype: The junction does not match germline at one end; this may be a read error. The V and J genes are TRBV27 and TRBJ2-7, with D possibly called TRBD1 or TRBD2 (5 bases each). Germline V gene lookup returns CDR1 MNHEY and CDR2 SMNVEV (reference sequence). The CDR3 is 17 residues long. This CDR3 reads CASSLPVWDACSCEQYF. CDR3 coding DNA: TGTGCCAGCAGTCTACCAGTTTGGGACGCCTGCTCCTGCGAGCAGTACTTC.

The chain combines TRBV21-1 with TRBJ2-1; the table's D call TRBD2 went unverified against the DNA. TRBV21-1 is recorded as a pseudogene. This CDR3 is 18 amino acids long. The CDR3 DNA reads TGTGCCAGCAGCTCCTCGGAGGCGGGAGGGCCGAGGACTCATGAGCAGTTCTTC. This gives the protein CASSSSEAGGPRTHEQFF.

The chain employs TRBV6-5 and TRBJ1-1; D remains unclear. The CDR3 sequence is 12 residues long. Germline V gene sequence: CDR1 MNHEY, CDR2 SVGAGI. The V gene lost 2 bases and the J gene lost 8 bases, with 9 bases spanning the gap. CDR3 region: CASSYDGAEAFF. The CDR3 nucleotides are TGTGCCAGCAGTTACGATGGAGCCGAAGCTTTCTTT.

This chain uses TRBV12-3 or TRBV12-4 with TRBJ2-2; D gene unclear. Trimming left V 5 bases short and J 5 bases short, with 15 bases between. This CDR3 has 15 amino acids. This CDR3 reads CASSRGGVRTGELFF. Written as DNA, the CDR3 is TGTGCCAGCAGTCGAGGCGGAGTTCGGACCGGGGAGCTGTTTTTT.

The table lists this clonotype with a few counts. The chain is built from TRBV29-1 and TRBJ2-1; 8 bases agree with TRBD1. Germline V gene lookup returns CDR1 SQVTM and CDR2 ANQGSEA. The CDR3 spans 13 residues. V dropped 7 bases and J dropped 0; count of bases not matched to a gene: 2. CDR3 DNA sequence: TGCAGCGGGGGACAGGACTCCTACAATGAGCAGTTCTTC. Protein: CSGGQDSYNEQFF.

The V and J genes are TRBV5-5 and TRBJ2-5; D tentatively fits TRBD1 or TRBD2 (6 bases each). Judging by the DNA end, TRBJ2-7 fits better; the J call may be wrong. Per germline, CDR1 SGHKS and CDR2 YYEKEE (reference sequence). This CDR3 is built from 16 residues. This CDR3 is CASSLLGGTHRYEQYF. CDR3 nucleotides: TGTGCCAGCAGCTTACTAGGAGGGACACACCGCTACGAGCAGTACTTC.

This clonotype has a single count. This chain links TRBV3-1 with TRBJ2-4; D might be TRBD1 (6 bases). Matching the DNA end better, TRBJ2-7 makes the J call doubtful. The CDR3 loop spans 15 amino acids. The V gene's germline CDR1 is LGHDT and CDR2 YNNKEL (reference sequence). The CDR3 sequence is CASSQTTGDLYEQYF. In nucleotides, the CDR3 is TGTGCCAGCAGCCAGACGACAGGAGACCTCTACGAGCAGTACTTC.

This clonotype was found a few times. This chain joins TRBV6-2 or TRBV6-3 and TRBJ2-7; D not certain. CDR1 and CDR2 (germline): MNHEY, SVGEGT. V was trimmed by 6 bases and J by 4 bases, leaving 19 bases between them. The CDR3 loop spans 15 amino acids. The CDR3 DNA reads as TGTGCCAGCAGCCTCTGGGAAGGGATCCGTTACGAGCAGTACTTC. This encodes CASSLWEGIRYEQYF.

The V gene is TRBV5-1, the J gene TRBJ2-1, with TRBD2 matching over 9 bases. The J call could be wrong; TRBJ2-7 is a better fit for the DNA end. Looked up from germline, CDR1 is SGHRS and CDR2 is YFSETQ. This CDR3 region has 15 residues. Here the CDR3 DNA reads TGCGCCAGCAGCTCTCTAGCGGGATCCTACAATGAGCAGTACTTC. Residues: CASSSLAGSYNEQYF.

CDR3 region: CSVEGLAGVDEQFF. CDR3 nucleotide sequence: TGCAGCGTGGAGGGACTAGCGGGAGTGGATGAGCAGTTCTTC. V gene TRBV29-1 combines with J gene TRBJ2-1, with TRBD2 matching over 14 bases. The CDR3 length is 14 residues. Germline V gives CDR1 SQVTM, CDR2 ANQGSEA. The V gene end was trimmed by 6 bases and the J gene end by 8 bases; junction bases not matched to a gene: 6.

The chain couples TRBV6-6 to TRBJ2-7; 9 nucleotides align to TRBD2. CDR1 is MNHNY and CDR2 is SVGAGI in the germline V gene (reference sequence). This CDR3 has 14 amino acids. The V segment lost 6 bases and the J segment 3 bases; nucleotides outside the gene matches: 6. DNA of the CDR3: TGTGCCAGCAGGCCGGGGCGGGAGGGCTACGAGCAGTACTTC. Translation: CASRPGREGYEQYF.